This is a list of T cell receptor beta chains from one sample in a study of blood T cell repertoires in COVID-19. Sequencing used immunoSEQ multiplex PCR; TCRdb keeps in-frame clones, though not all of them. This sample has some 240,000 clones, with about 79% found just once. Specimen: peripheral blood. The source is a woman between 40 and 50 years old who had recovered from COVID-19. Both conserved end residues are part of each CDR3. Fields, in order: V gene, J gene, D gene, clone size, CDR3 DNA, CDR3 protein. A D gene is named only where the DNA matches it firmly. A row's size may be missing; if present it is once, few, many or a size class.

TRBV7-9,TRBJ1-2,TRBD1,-,TGTGCCAGCAGCCGAGACAGGGGGCAAGTCTACGGCTACACCTTC,CASSRDRGQVYGYTF
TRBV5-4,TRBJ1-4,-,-,TGTGCCAGCAGCTTGGGGGCCCCGGGGAGAAATGAAAAACTGTTTTTT,CASSLGAPGRNEKLFF
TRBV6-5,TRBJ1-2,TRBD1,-,TGTGCCAGCAGTCGGGGGACAGGTCTTGATGGCTACACCTTC,CASSRGTGLDGYTF
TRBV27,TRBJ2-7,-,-,TGTGCCAGCAGTTATAGGGGACTCCACGAGCAGTACTTC,CASSYRGLHEQYF
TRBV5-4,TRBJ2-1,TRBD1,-,TGTGCCAGCAGCTTGGGACAGGGGTTGTACAATGAGCAGTTCTTC,CASSLGQGLYNEQFF
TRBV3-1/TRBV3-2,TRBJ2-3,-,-,TGTGCCAGCTCGTCGGGTAGCACAGATACGCAGTATTTT,CASSSGSTDTQYF
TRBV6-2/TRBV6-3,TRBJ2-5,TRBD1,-,TGTGCCAGCAGCCCCGTCGGGACAGGTCAAGAGACCCAGTACTTC,CASSPVGTGQETQYF
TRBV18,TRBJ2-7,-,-,TGTGCCAGCTCACCGGCAGGGGCTCACGAGCAGTACTTC,CASSPAGAHEQYF
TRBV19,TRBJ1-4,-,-,TGTGCCAGTAGTATAGATTCAGCAACTAATGAAAAACTGTTTTTT,CASSIDSATNEKLFF
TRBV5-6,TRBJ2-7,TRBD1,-,TGTGCCAGCAGCTCGATCGGGGACAGGGGGCTCCTAAGCTCCTACGAGCAGTACTTC,CASSSIGDRGLLSSYEQYF
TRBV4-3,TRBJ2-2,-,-,TGCGCCAGCAGCCAATCTGCCGGGGAGCTGTTTTTT,CASSQSAGELFF
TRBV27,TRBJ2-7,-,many,TGTGCCAGCAGTTTATCAGGAGTTGGGGAGCAGTACTTC,CASSLSGVGEQYF
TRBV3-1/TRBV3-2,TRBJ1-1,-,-,TGTGCCAGCAGCCAAGATCCGAGAAATACTGAAGCTTTCTTT,CASSQDPRNTEAFF
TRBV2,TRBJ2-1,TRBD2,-,TGTGCCAGCAGTGAAATAACTAGCGGGGGTAATGAGCAGTTCTTC,CASSEITSGGNEQFF
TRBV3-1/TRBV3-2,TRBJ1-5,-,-,TGTGCCAGCAGCCCTGGGTCTGGGCATCAGCCCCAGCATTTT,CASSPGSGHQPQHF
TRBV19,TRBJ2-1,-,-,TGTGCCAGTAGTATAGAGGAGGGGTACCCCTGGAATGAGCAGTTCTTC,CASSIEEGYPWNEQFF
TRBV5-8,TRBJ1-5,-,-,TGTGCCAGCAGTAGGCTAGGGGGTCAGCCCCAGCATTTT,CASSRLGGQPQHF
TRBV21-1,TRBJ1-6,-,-,TGTGCCTTCAACAGGGTCAACCCACCCCTCCACTTT,CAFNRVNPPLHF
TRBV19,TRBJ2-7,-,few,TGTGCCAGTAGTATCGGTTTGTCCTACGAGCAGTACTTC,CASSIGLSYEQYF
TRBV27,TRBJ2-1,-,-,TGTGCCAGCAACCCTACGTGGCAGGTGATCAATGAGCAGTTCTTC,CASNPTWQVINEQFF
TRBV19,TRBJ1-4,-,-,TGTGCCAGTAGTATAGATTCCGGAGTGGGGCGTGAAGAAAAACTGTTTTTT,CASSIDSGVGREEKLFF
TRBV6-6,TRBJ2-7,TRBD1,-,TGTGCCAGCAGCCGCCGGGACAGGCCCTTAACCTACGAGCAGTACTTC,CASSRRDRPLTYEQYF
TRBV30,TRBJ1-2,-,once,TGTGCCTGGAGTTCCGGGGGGTTAAGTGGCTACACCTTC,CAWSSGGLSGYTF
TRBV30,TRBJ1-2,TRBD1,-,TGTGCCTGGAGTCCATTTCAACAGGGGGCTAGCTACACCTTC,CAWSPFQQGASYTF
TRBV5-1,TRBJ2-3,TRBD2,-,TGCGCCAGCAGCACTAGCGTAAGCACAGATACGCAGTATTTT,CASSTSVSTDTQYF
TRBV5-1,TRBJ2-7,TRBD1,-,TGCGCCAGCAGCTCGGGGACAGGGGCCTACGAGCAGTACTTC,CASSSGTGAYEQYF
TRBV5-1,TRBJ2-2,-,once,TGCGCCAGCAGCTTGAGGACAGTAAGTTTTGACACCGGGGAGCTGTTTTTT,CASSLRTVSFDTGELFF
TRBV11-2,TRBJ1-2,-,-,TGTGCCAGCAGCTTAGGGTTGGACTCTGCTTATGGCTACACCTTC,CASSLGLDSAYGYTF
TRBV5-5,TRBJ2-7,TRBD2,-,TGTGCCAGCAGCTACAGCCCTAGCGGGGGGCCCAGCTACGAGCAGTACTTC,CASSYSPSGGPSYEQYF
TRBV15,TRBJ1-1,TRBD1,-,TGTGCCACCAGCAGAGGGCCGACAGGGGCGAACACTGAAGCTTTCTTT,CATSRGPTGANTEAFF
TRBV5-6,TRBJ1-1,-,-,TGTGCCAGCAGCGCGTTCGGGAGGGGAAGCACTGAAGCTTTCTTT,CASSAFGRGSTEAFF
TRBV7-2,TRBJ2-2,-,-,TGTGCCAGCAGCAGACTGGGGCAGGGGAACACCGGGGAGCTGTTTTTT,CASSRLGQGNTGELFF
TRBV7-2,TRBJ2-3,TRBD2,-,TGTGCCAGCAGCTCAAAGAGGACTAGCGGAACCACAGATACGCAGTATTTT,CASSSKRTSGTTDTQYF
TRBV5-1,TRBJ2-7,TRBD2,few,TGCGCCAGCAGCCCGGCGGGGGGAGACCTCTACGAGCAGTACTTC,CASSPAGGDLYEQYF
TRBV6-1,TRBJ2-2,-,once,TGTGCCAGCAGTGAACCGGGTCAGATTCCCGGGGAGCTGTTTTTT,CASSEPGQIPGELFF
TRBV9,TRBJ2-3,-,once,TGTGCCAGCAGCGTAGGGGGGACAACAAGCACAGATACGCAGTATTTT,CASSVGGTTSTDTQYF
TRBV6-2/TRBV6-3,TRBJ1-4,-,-,TGTGCCAGCAGTTACCCGACAGCGCCCCTTGAAAAACTGTTTTTT,CASSYPTAPLEKLFF
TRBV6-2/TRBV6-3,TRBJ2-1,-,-,TGTGCCAGCAGCACCCAGGGTGGTGAGCAGTTCTTC,CASSTQGGEQFF
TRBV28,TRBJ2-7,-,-,TGTGCCAGCAGGGACATCACCTACGAGCAGTACTTC,CASRDITYEQYF
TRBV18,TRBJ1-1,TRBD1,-,TGTGCCAGCTCACCCATTGGGACAGGAACTGAAGCTTTCTTT,CASSPIGTGTEAFF
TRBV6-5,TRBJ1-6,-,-,TGTGCCAGCAGTTACTCGGCCAGTAACAATTCACCCCTCCACTTT,CASSYSASNNSPLHF
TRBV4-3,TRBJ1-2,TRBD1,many,TGCGCCAGCAGCCAACAGACAGGGGATGGCTACACCTTC,CASSQQTGDGYTF